A single sample is the source of the 3 T cell receptor beta chains below, sequenced in a study of blood T cell repertoires in COVID-19. Assay used: immunoSEQ multiplex PCR; TCRdb lists only in-frame clones, some missing. The table records approximately 80,000 clones, around 87% of them present only once. Sequencing input: peripheral blood. These receptors were collected from a man between 40 and 49 years old with acute or convalescent COVID-19.

This chain links TRBV19 with TRBJ2-7, with D possibly being TRBD1 (8 bases). V lost 3 bases and J 4 bases, leaving 16 bases between the germline ends. From germline, CDR1 is LNHDA and CDR2 SQIVND (reference sequence). The CDR3 sequence is 15 residues long. CDR3 loop: CASSMRQGTTYEQYF. The CDR3 DNA is TGTGCCAGTAGTATGCGACAGGGGACTACGTACGAGCAGTACTTC.

The chain has TRBV19 and TRBJ1-4, with 10 positions matching TRBD1. The CDR3 is made up of 15 amino acids. CDR1 and CDR2 from the germline V gene are LNHDA and SQIVND (reference sequence). V shed 3 bases, J shed 6 bases, and the junction held 4 bases outside the gene matches. The CDR3 bases are TGTGCCAGTAGTATCCGGACAGGGGGGGATGAAAAACTGTTTTTT. It codes for CASSIRTGGDEKLFF.

J is TRBJ2-5 and V is TRBV5-1; D remains ambiguous. The ends were cut back, 0 bases at V and 0 bases at J, with 9 bases in the middle. The V gene's germline CDR1 is SGHRS and CDR2 YFSETQ. The CDR3 runs to 15 residues. CDR3: CASSLDAANQETQYF. The CDR3 nucleotides are TGCGCCAGCAGCTTGGACGCCGCGAACCAAGAGACCCAGTACTTC. The complete variable domain, with remaining parts taken from reference TRBV5-1 and TRBJ2-5, reads KAGVTQTPRYLIKTRGQQVTLSCSPISGHRSVSWYQQTPGQGLQFLFEYFSETQRNKGNFPGRFSGRQFSNSRSEMNVSTLELGDSALYLCASSLDAANQETQYFGPGTRLLVL.